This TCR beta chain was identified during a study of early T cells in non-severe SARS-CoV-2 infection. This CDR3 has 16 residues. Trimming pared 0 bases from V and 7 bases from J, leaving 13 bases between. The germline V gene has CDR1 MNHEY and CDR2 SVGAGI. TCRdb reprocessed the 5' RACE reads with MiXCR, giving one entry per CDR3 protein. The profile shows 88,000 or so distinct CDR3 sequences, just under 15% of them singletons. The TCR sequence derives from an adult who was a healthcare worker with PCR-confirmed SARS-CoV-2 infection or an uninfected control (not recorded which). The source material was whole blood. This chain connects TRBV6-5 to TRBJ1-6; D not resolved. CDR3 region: CASSYSPQSTNSPLHF. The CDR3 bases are TGTGCCAGCAGTTACTCCCCACAGAGCACCAATTCACCCCTCCACTTT.